Listed here is a single T cell receptor (beta chain). In the study's own analysis: Reference gene primer amplification in the assay estimated nucleated cell counts. Measured with immunoSEQ multiplex PCR; TCRdb has only the in-frame clones, and not every one. For V, J and clone size, that table is used; D and trimming come from the DNA. The sample holds about 140,000 clones, about 90% seen once. These data are taken from a study of blood T cell repertoires in COVID-19. For the study at large: Acute-phase and convalescent COVID-19 samples originated in the United States, Italy and Spain. In each case, the material was cDNA or gDNA derived from T cells, B-cell-depleted T cells, or PBMCs.

CDR1 and CDR2 from the germline V gene are SGHTA and FQGNSA. The CDR3 is made up of 16 amino acids. V was pared by 2 bases and J by 7 bases, with 17 bases between. Sequencing was done on a sample of peripheral blood. The chain employs TRBV7-2 and TRBJ2-2, with D possibly matching TRBD1 (6 bases). This sequence was found in a woman of 80 years or more with acute or convalescent COVID-19. CDR3 nucleotide sequence: TGTGCCAGCAGCTTAAGAAGGGGGACGGGCGGCGGGGAGCTGTTTTTT. It encodes CASSLRRGTGGGELFF.